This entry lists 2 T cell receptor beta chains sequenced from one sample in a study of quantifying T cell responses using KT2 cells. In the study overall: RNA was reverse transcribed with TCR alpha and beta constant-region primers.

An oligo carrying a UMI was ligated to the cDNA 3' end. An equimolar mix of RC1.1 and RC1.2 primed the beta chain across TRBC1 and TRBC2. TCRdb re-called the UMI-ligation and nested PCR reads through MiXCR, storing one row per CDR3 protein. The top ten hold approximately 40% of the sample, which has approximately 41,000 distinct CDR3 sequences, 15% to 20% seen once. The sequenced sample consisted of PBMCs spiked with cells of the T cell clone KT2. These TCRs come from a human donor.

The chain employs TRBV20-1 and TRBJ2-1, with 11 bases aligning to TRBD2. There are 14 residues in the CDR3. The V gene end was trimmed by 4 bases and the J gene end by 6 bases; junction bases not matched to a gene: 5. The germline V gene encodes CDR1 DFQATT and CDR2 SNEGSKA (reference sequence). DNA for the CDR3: TGCAGTGCTAAGGGTAGCGGGAGGGTCAATGAGCAGTTCTTC. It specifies CSAKGSGRVNEQFF.

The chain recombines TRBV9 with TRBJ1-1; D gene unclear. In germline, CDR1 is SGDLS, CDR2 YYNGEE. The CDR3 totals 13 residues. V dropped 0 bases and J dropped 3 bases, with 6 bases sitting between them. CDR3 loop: CASSVDGDTEAFF. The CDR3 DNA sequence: TGTGCCAGCAGCGTAGACGGCGACACTGAAGCTTTCTTT.